This T cell receptor beta chain comes out of a study of T cells in Graves' hyperthyroidism and ophthalmopathy. The CDR3 regions of TCR beta were amplified from RNA transcripts. The HTBI primer set drove a first-round RT-PCR of the TCR CDR3. TCRdb re-analysed the multiplex PCR reads in MiXCR, keeping a single row per CDR3 protein. The sample records fewer than 250,000 distinct CDR3 sequences, roughly 15% being singletons. Exclusion of a patient resulted from uncontrolled infection, other autoimmune disease, pregnancy or lactation. Extraction of PBMCs used 10 ml of fresh peripheral blood. General study findings and limits: Stable hyperthyroidism was separated from ophthalmopathy by a model based on 13 V-J features.

This clonotype was recorded many times. What it binds is unknown. The receptor was derived from a woman aged 18-30 years with Graves' ophthalmopathy. Material: blood.

The CDR3: CASSVGIRDIQYF. In DNA form, the CDR3 reads TGTGCCAGCAGCGTAGGGATTCGGGACATTCAGTACTTC. The chain joins TRBV9 to TRBJ2-4; D is unclear. Germline CDR1 and CDR2: SGDLS and YYNGEE. V was trimmed by 0 bases and J by 8 bases, leaving 9 bases between them. The CDR3 runs 13 residues.